Each of the 23 T cell receptor beta chains below was sequenced from the same sample in a study of molecular identifiers for immune sequencing clone quantification. Via MiXCR, TCRdb re-called the PCR reads, giving one row per CDR3 protein. The data contain about 640,000 distinct CDR3 sequences, about 20% of them singletons. The sample comprised naive CD8+ T cells from blood, with Jurkat cell RNA spiked in. Subset meaning: FACS-sorted CD8+CD4-CCR7+CD45RA+ naive T cells. Receptors originate from a human donor in good health. Some libraries in this study had Jurkat cell RNA spiked in.

The table lists this clonotype with many counts. The DNA for the CDR3 is TGTGCCAGCTCACCACCAGGCCCTTTAGCCAAAAACATTCAGTACTTC. It translates to CASSPPGPLAKNIQYF. The V call is TRBV18, the J call TRBJ2-4; D remains ambiguous. CDR3 length: 16 amino acids. The germline CDR1 and CDR2 sequences are KGHSH and LQKENI. V lost 0 bases, J lost 0 bases, and 9 bases lay in between.

The chain combines TRBV9 with TRBJ2-5, with TRBD2 as a possible D gene (5 bases). V lost 1 base, J lost 4 bases, and 11 bases lay in between. The CDR3 is 14 residues long. The germline V gene has CDR1 SGDLS and CDR2 YYNGEE. CDR3 in amino acids: CASSVLGERETQYF. The DNA for the CDR3 is TGTGCCAGCAGCGTACTCGGGGAGAGAGAGACCCAGTACTTC.

Many counts were recorded for this clonotype. This sequence joins TRBV7-3 and TRBJ2-2, with unresolved D. The CDR3 is 13 residues long. Germline CDR1 and CDR2: SGHTA and FQGTGA. V was clipped by 2 bases and J by 3 bases, with 4 bases between them. CDR3 residues: CASSLLDTGELFF. The CDR3 nucleotides are TGTGCCAGCAGCTTACTAGACACCGGGGAGCTGTTTTTT.

This clonotype was observed at least ten times. The chain employs TRBV4-3 and TRBJ2-1, with 8 positions matching TRBD2. This CDR3 has 17 residues. V shed 3 bases and J 5 bases; nucleotides not matched to a gene: 12. In germline, CDR1 is LGHNA, CDR2 YSLEER. CDR3: CASSQDPGLGTDNEQFF. In nucleotides, the CDR3 is TGCGCCAGCAGCCAGGATCCGGGACTAGGAACTGACAATGAGCAGTTCTTC.

This clonotype was observed many times. The rearrangement joins TRBV4-3 to TRBJ1-5, with D possibly being TRBD1 (6 bases). The germline CDR1 and CDR2 sequences are LGHNA and YSLEER. The CDR3 totals 18 residues. Deletions cut 0 bases from V and 1 base from J, with 16 bases between. The CDR3, as DNA: TGCGCCAGCAGCCAAGATTGTGCAGGGGATTGCAGCAATCAGCCCCAGCATTTT. This encodes CASSQDCAGDCSNQPQHF.

On this clonotype itself: This clone may be a read error of a much larger clone one base away. The V and J genes are TRBV4-3 and TRBJ2-1; possibly TRBD1 or TRBD2 for D (6 bases each). The CDR3 runs 15 residues. V lost 0 bases, J lost 5 bases, and 11 bases lay in between. CDR1 and CDR2 from the germline V gene are LGHNA and YSLEER. CDR3 DNA: TGCGCCAGCAGCCAAGATCGTGGGGGGCACAATGAGCAGTTCTTC. This sequence encodes CASSQDRGGHNEQFF.

The sample holds a few counts of this clonotype. A much larger clone is a single base away; this may be a read error. The chain links TRBV7-2 to TRBJ2-7; 7 positions agree with TRBD2. With 6 bases clipped from V and 6 bases from J, the junction kept 8 bases outside the gene matches. This CDR3 is built from 13 residues. The V gene's germline CDR1 is SGHTA and CDR2 FQGNSA. This CDR3 reads CASSYWGGGEQYF. The CDR3 region has the DNA TGTGCCAGCAGTTACTGGGGGGGAGGCGAGCAGTACTTC.

Concerning this clonotype itself: A much larger clone is a single base away; this may be a read error. The gene calls are TRBV12-5 and TRBJ1-2; D may be TRBD1 (6 bases). CDR1 and CDR2 (germline): LGHNT, FRNRAP. The CDR3 extends over 17 amino acids. CDR3 amino acids: CASGLETAPTGIYDYTF. The CDR3 DNA reads TGTGCTAGTGGTTTGGAAACTGCCCCCACAGGGATCTATGACTACACCTTC.

This clonotype showed up just a few times. The chain has TRBV9 and TRBJ2-2, with 10 bases matching TRBD2. The CDR3 has 17 residues. Germline V gives CDR1 SGDLS, CDR2 YYNGEE. The V gene end was trimmed by 4 bases and the J gene end by 3 bases; junction bases not matched to a gene: 9. The CDR3 loop reads CASSQEVAGGYTGELFF. The CDR3 nucleotides read TGTGCCAGCAGCCAAGAGGTAGCGGGGGGTTACACCGGGGAGCTGTTTTTT. Filled out from reference TRBV9 and TRBJ2-2, the complete variable domain reads DSGVTQTPKHLITATGQRVTLRCSPRSGDLSVYWYQQSLDQGLQFLIQYYNGEERAKGNILERFSAQQFPDLHSELNLSSLELGDSALYFCASSQEVAGGYTGELFFGEGSRLTVL.

Regarding this clonotype: This may be a read error: a much more frequent sequence differs by one nucleotide. Given the absence of the conserved phenylalanine or tryptophan at the CDR3 end, a read error is likely. The rearrangement links TRBV28 to TRBJ2-7; D may be TRBD2 (5 bases). The germline V gene has CDR1 MDHEN and CDR2 SYDVKM. V was cut by 3 bases and J by 4 bases, with 13 bases left in between. The CDR3 sequence is 14 residues long. The CDR3 DNA reads as TGTGCCAGCAGTTTCGGACTGTTTTCGTACGAGCAGTACCTC. Protein product: CASSFGLFSYEQYL.

This clonotype was seen ten or more times. This sequence joins TRBV12-3 or TRBV12-4 and TRBJ1-4, with 11 bases fitting TRBD1. This CDR3 spans 17 amino acids. Losses at the gene ends were 2 bases for V and 6 bases for J; bases not matched to a gene: 8. Here the CDR3 reads CASSLSSDRGRDEKLFF. The CDR3 coding sequence is TGTGCCAGCAGTTTATCCTCGGACAGGGGGCGAGATGAAAAACTGTTTTTT.

This clonotype occurred many times. The chain employs TRBV14 and TRBJ2-7; TRBD1 might be the D (6 bases). Germline V gene lookup returns CDR1 SGHDN and CDR2 FVKESK. V was cut by 0 bases and J by 5 bases, with 14 bases left in between. The CDR3 loop spans 15 amino acids. The CDR3 region has the DNA TGTGCCAGCAGCCAAGATTTTGTCAGGGGTAACGAGCAGTACTTC. Protein: CASSQDFVRGNEQYF.

CDR3 amino acids: CARNQGTGNSPLHF. CDR3 sequence (DNA): TGTGCCCGCAACCAGGGAACGGGGAATTCACCCCTCCACTTT. The chain joins TRBV5-6 to TRBJ1-6; possible D gene TRBD1, 5 bases. This CDR3 is built from 14 residues. Trimming shortened V by 10 bases and J by 7 bases, and 18 bases separated the two germline ends. CDR1 is SGHDT, CDR2 YYEEEE, per germline.

This clonotype showed up many times. V is TRBV28 and J is TRBJ2-5, with 13 bases that match TRBD2. CDR1 is MDHEN, CDR2 SYDVKM, per germline. V lost 0 bases to trimming and J lost 4 bases; unmatched junction nucleotides: 17. The CDR3 is 21 residues long. The CDR3 loop reads CASSLWGSGLAGPQYGETQYF. As DNA, the CDR3 is TGTGCCAGCAGTTTATGGGGATCGGGACTAGCGGGACCCCAATATGGAGAGACCCAGTACTTC.

This clonotype appeared many times. J is TRBJ2-7 and V is TRBV5-1; TRBD1 or TRBD2 may be the D gene (5 bases each). Trimming removed 0 bases from V and 3 bases from J, with 10 bases in between. Germline V gives CDR1 SGHRS, CDR2 YFSETQ. CDR3 size: 14 residues. CDR3 residues: CASSLVGGNYEQYF. In DNA form, the CDR3 reads TGCGCCAGCAGCTTGGTTGGGGGAAACTACGAGCAGTACTTC.

This clonotype was seen at least ten times. This sequence joins TRBV20-1 and TRBJ2-7; D might be TRBD2 (6 bases). The CDR3 covers 13 residues. CDR1 is DFQATT, CDR2 SNEGSKA, per germline (reference sequence). V lost 3 bases and J 4 bases, leaving 13 bases between the germline ends. The CDR3 sequence is CSASGDFPYEQYF. The CDR3 nucleotides are TGCAGTGCTAGCGGGGACTTCCCTTACGAGCAGTACTTC.

This clonotype has at least ten counts. V and J are TRBV20-1 and TRBJ2-7; TRBD2 is a possible D gene (6 bases). V lost 5 bases and J 0 bases, leaving 14 bases between the germline ends. The CDR3 loop spans 14 amino acids. From germline, CDR1 is DFQATT and CDR2 SNEGSKA (reference sequence). The CDR3 region is CSAWALLASYEQYF. Written as DNA, the CDR3 is TGCAGTGCTTGGGCCCTACTAGCCTCCTACGAGCAGTACTTC.

The genes are TRBV5-8 and TRBJ2-7; D might be TRBD2 (5 bases). The V end was cut by 0 bases, the J end by 6 bases, with 19 bases between. Germline-derived CDR1 and CDR2 are SGHTS and YDEGEE. This CDR3 has 16 residues. The CDR3 sequence is CASSLVASGWVGEQYF. As DNA, the CDR3 is TGTGCCAGCAGCTTGGTAGCGTCAGGCTGGGTTGGCGAGCAGTACTTC.

This clonotype was seen once. Relative to the germline gene, one junction end is altered; a read error may explain this. The chain carries TRBV5-1 and TRBJ2-7; D unresolved. Germline CDR1 is SGHRS and CDR2 is YFSETQ. The CDR3 spans 12 residues. The CDR3 DNA reads TGCGCCGGCAGCTTGGATTCCTACGAGCAGTACTTC. It translates to CAGSLDSYEQYF.

This clonotype showed up many times. This chain links TRBV27 with TRBJ2-7; D is possibly TRBD1 (5 bases). The CDR3 length is 13 residues. V lost 4 bases and J lost 4, with 11 bases in between. Germline V gene sequence: CDR1 MNHEY, CDR2 SMNVEV (reference sequence). In DNA form, the CDR3 reads TGTGCCAGCAGTTACAGACAGTCTTACGAGCAGTACTTC. It is translated as CASSYRQSYEQYF.

In regard to this clonotype: This sequence may be a read error, since a much larger clone differs from it by one base. The chain links TRBV7-2 to TRBJ1-6, with D perhaps matching TRBD1 (5 bases). In germline, CDR1 is SGHTA, CDR2 FQGNSA. The CDR3 has 16 amino acids. V shed 5 bases and J shed 11 bases, with 22 bases lying between them. In DNA form, the CDR3 reads TGTGCCAGCAGCCTATACGGTGGGGGGTTCGGGCCACCCCTCCACTTT. Protein product: CASSLYGGGFGPPLHF.

The chain couples TRBV13 to TRBJ2-1; 7 bases are a match to TRBD1. V shed 1 base and J 7 bases; nucleotides not matched to a gene: 7. Per the germline V gene, CDR1 is PRHDT and CDR2 is FYEKMQ (reference sequence). This CDR3 has 15 amino acids. The CDR3 reads CASSLEGGLGNEQFF. The CDR3 DNA follows: TGTGCCAGCAGCTTAGAAGGGGGCTTGGGGAATGAGCAGTTCTTC.

This clonotype was counted only a few times. The chain joins TRBV30 to TRBJ1-2; no definite D call. Trimming left V 5 bases short and J 4 bases short, with 11 bases between. This CDR3 spans 12 amino acids. Per germline, CDR1 GTSNPN and CDR2 SVGIG (reference sequence). CDR3 nucleotides: TGTGCCTGGGGGGAGGCTTCCTATGGCTACACCTTC. Its protein product is CAWGEASYGYTF.